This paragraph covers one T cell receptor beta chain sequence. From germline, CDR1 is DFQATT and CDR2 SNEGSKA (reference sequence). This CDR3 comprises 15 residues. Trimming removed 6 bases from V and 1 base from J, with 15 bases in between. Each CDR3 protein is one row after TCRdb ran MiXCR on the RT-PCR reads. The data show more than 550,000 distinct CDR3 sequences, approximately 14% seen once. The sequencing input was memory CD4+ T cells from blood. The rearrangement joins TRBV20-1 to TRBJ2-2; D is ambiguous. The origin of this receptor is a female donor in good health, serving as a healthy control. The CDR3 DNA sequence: TGCAGTGCACCTCGTGGGCAGCAGAACACCGGGGAGCTGTTTTTT. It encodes CSAPRGQQNTGELFF.